The 22 T cell receptor beta chains listed next were all sequenced from one sample in a study of T-cell memory formation after mild COVID-19. MiXCR was run by TCRdb on the 5' RACE reads, yielding one entry per CDR3 protein. The repertoire holds about 560,000 distinct CDR3 sequences, roughly 20% seen once, with 8.4% in the top ten. The sequencing sample was made of PBMCs or a T cell subset sorted from them (not recorded which). The receptors stem from an adult woman who had mild COVID-19 (a few samples of this study predate the infection). Cell type and time point are not known.

This clonotype was found a few times. The chain has TRBV7-9 and TRBJ2-1, with 11 bases that match TRBD2. The V gene's germline CDR1 is SEHNR and CDR2 FQNEAQ (reference sequence). This CDR3 spans 16 amino acids. The trim removed 5 bases at V and 7 bases at J, leaving 10 bases unmatched. The CDR3 DNA reads as TGTGCCAGCAGCCCCATACTAGCGGGAGCTTTGAATGAGCAGTTCTTC. Encoded protein: CASSPILAGALNEQFF.

The genes are TRBV12-3 or TRBV12-4 and TRBJ2-7, with D perhaps TRBD1 (8 bases). V was pared by 5 bases and J by 3 bases, with 23 bases between. The CDR3 loop spans 17 amino acids. The CDR3 nucleotides are TGTGCCAGCAGTCCACAGGGGGGGCTAAGGTTGGTCTACGAGCAGTACTTC. It encodes CASSPQGGLRLVYEQYF.

A remark on this clonotype: A much larger clone lies one base from this, so it may be a read error. The CDR3: CASSPWRARGADTQYF. As DNA, the CDR3 is TGTGCCAGCAGCCCGTGGAGGGCCCGGGGGGCAGATACGCAGTATTTT. The V and J genes are TRBV7-3 and TRBJ2-3, with 7 bases fitting TRBD2. Germline V gene sequence: CDR1 SGHTA, CDR2 FQGTGA. The CDR3 extends over 16 amino acids. The trim removed 5 bases at V and 4 bases at J, leaving 12 bases unmatched.

The chain uses TRBV4-2 and TRBJ2-7; TRBD1 aligns across 7 bases. The V segment lost 1 base and the J segment 1 base; nucleotides outside the gene matches: 13. This CDR3 spans 18 amino acids. Germline assignment: CDR1 LGHNA and CDR2 YNFKEQ. The CDR3 is CASSQVGSLDRASYEQYF. The DNA of the CDR3 is TGTGCCAGCAGCCAAGTTGGGTCTCTCGACAGGGCTTCCTACGAGCAGTACTTC.

The chain employs TRBV10-3 and TRBJ1-1; D gene ambiguous. Trimming cost V 0 bases and J 4 bases, with 6 bases left between them. The CDR3 is 13 amino acids. Germline CDR1 is ENHRY and CDR2 is SYGVKD. The CDR3, as DNA: TGTGCCATCAGTGAGTCTGGCGGCACTGAAGCTTTCTTT. Protein: CAISESGGTEAFF.

The V gene is TRBV12-3 or TRBV12-4, the J gene TRBJ1-4; TRBD1 is a possible D gene (6 bases). Trimming removed 4 bases at V and 6 bases at J, with 15 bases between. There are 15 residues in the CDR3. CDR3 sequence (DNA): TGTGCCAGCAGTTCCCAGGGGAGAGGGGATGAAAAACTGTTTTTT. Amino acid sequence: CASSSQGRGDEKLFF.

The chain recombines TRBV6-2 or TRBV6-3 with TRBJ1-5; D gene ambiguous. Looked up from germline, CDR1 is MNHEY and CDR2 is SVGEGT. The CDR3 is 15 amino acids. V gave up 0 bases and J gave up 4 bases, with 10 bases separating them. CDR3 sequence: CASSYSSGRNQPQHF. The DNA of the CDR3 is TGTGCCAGCAGTTACTCGTCGGGGAGGAATCAGCCCCAGCATTTT.

This clonotype was seen a handful of times. The chain recombines TRBV12-3 or TRBV12-4 with TRBJ1-1; the match to TRBD1 covers 7 bases. CDR3 size: 14 residues. Trimming took 5 bases from V and 1 from J; bases not matched to a gene: 4. The CDR3: CASSHRGPNTEAFF. The DNA of the CDR3 is TGTGCCAGCAGTCACAGGGGCCCGAACACTGAAGCTTTCTTT.

This clonotype was seen repeatedly, ten times or more. The rearrangement uses TRBV5-6 and TRBJ1-1; perhaps TRBD1 as D (6 bases). Trimming pared 4 bases from V and 0 bases from J, leaving 22 bases between. The CDR3 contains 18 residues. Per germline, CDR1 SGHDT and CDR2 YYEEEE. The CDR3 region is CASSPEEVGAPLNTEAFF. CDR3 nucleotides: TGTGCCAGCAGCCCGGAGGAGGTGGGGGCCCCTTTGAACACTGAAGCTTTCTTT.

This clonotype was seen a handful of times. This rearrangement joins TRBV12-3 or TRBV12-4 to TRBJ1-4; no clear D. V was shortened by 6 bases and J by 5 bases, with 10 bases between the two germline ends. CDR3 length equals 13 residues. CDR3 bases: TGTGCCAGCAGCCGGCGGGTAAATGAAAAACTGTTTTTT. This codes for CASSRRVNEKLFF.

The chain carries TRBV19 and TRBJ1-1; the match to TRBD1 covers 8 bases. The CDR3 has 13 residues. The J segment lost 3 bases and the V segment lost 6 bases, leaving 3 bases of the junction unmatched. Germline CDR1 is LNHDA and CDR2 is SQIVND (reference sequence). CDR3 residues: CASRGQGDTEAFF. The DNA of the CDR3 is TGTGCCAGTAGAGGACAGGGTGACACTGAAGCTTTCTTT.

This clonotype was counted a few times. This sequence joins TRBV4-3 and TRBJ2-2; TRBD2 aligns across 11 bases. Germline CDR1 is LGHNA and CDR2 is YSLEER. This CDR3 is built from 17 residues. Trimming took 3 bases from V and 3 from J; bases not matched to a gene: 6. The CDR3 loop reads CASSHLLAGVDTGELFF. CDR3 DNA: TGCGCCAGCAGCCACTTACTAGCGGGAGTGGACACCGGGGAGCTGTTTTTT.

This clonotype was picked up many times. This chain connects TRBV30 to TRBJ1-5; 8 positions agree with TRBD1. CDR3 size: 15 residues. The V gene end was trimmed by 0 bases and the J gene end by 6 bases; junction bases not matched to a gene: 7. CDR1 and CDR2 (germline): GTSNPN, SVGIG (reference sequence). Here the CDR3 DNA reads TGTGCCTGGAGTGTCTTGACAGGGACAGGTCAGCCCCAGCATTTT. Translated: CAWSVLTGTGQPQHF. The full variable domain, its missing parts supplied by reference TRBV30 and TRBJ1-5, is SQTIHQWPATLVQPVGSPLSLECTVEGTSNPNLYWYRQAAGRGLQLLFYSVGIGQISSEVPQNLSASRPQDRQFILSSKKLLLSDSGFYLCAWSVLTGTGQPQHFGDGTRLSIL.

A few counts support this clonotype. Compared with germline, one end of the junction differs, possibly owing to a read error. The genes are TRBV4-3 and TRBJ1-3; TRBD1 might be the D (5 bases). The germline V gene encodes CDR1 LGHNA and CDR2 YSLEER. This CDR3 contains 15 residues. CDR3 residues: CASSQDGGSGNTIYF. The CDR3 DNA sequence: TGTGCCAGCAGCCAAGATGGGGGATCTGGAAACACCATATATTTT.

The chain has TRBV29-1 and TRBJ2-1; D call uncertain. The V end lost 5 bases, the J end lost 7 bases, and 6 bases lay between the germline ends. Germline CDR1 SQVTM, CDR2 ANQGSEA. The CDR3 is 10 amino acids. The CDR3 here is CSVLHNEQFF. CDR3 in DNA: TGCAGCGTTCTACATAATGAGCAGTTCTTC.

V usage is TRBV5-1 and J usage is TRBJ2-1, with TRBD1 matching 7 bases. CDR1 is SGHRS and CDR2 is YFSETQ in the germline V gene. This CDR3 contains 15 residues. Trimming at V came to 1 base and at J to 4 bases, leaving 5 bases not matched to a gene. Here the CDR3 reads CASSLSQGRYNEQFF. For the CDR3, the DNA is TGCGCCAGCAGCTTGTCACAGGGGAGATACAATGAGCAGTTCTTC.

The chain combines TRBV28 with TRBJ2-6, with D perhaps TRBD1 (5 bases). The CDR3 spans 14 residues. Trimming left V 7 bases short and J 7 bases short, with 14 bases between. The V gene's germline CDR1 is MDHEN and CDR2 SYDVKM. CDR3 amino acids: CASTVGAAANVLTF. As DNA, the CDR3 is TGTGCCAGCACCGTAGGGGCGGCCGCCAACGTCCTGACTTTC.

V gene TRBV19 combines with J gene TRBJ1-2, with D perhaps TRBD1 (5 bases). The CDR3 has 11 amino acids. V lost 8 bases and J 3 bases, leaving 7 bases between the germline ends. The V gene's germline CDR1 is LNHDA and CDR2 SQIVND (reference sequence). The CDR3 DNA sequence: TGTGCCAGTGGGGGACACTATGGCTACACCTTC. This sequence encodes CASGGHYGYTF.

A few counts support this clonotype. V gene TRBV5-5 combines with J gene TRBJ1-5; 12 positions agree with TRBD1. Per the germline V gene, CDR1 is SGHKS and CDR2 is YYEKEE (reference sequence). There are 16 residues in the CDR3. Unmatched junction bases numbered 5, after V lost 0 bases and J lost 7 bases. CDR3 bases: TGTGCCAGCAGCTTGGCGGGACAGGGGGCTTGGCAGCCCCAGCATTTT. Residues: CASSLAGQGAWQPQHF.

The rearrangement joins TRBV29-1 to TRBJ2-1; 9 nucleotides line up with TRBD2. V lost 1 base and J lost 4; bases outside the gene matches: 14. Germline CDR1 and CDR2: SQVTM and ANQGSEA. The CDR3 covers 18 residues. CDR3 in amino acids: CSVEGDPGGLAPYNEQFF. In DNA, the CDR3 is TGCAGCGTTGAAGGAGACCCCGGAGGACTAGCGCCTTACAATGAGCAGTTCTTC.

This clonotype was counted between two and nine times. The chain is built from TRBV29-1 and TRBJ2-7; D gene ambiguous. V was cut by 6 bases and J by 2 bases, with 11 bases left in between. This CDR3 is built from 12 residues. Per germline, CDR1 SQVTM and CDR2 ANQGSEA. The CDR3 sequence: CSVGNAAYEQYF. The DNA for the CDR3 is TGCAGCGTGGGAAATGCAGCCTACGAGCAGTACTTC.

This clonotype was counted between two and nine times. The rearrangement uses TRBV12-3 or TRBV12-4 and TRBJ1-5, with D possibly matching TRBD1 (5 bases). The V and J ends lost 5 bases and 8 bases respectively, with 16 bases between them. The CDR3 contains 14 residues. For the CDR3, the DNA is TGTGCCAGCAGTCCCCGCAGGGCGGGGGAGCCCCAGCATTTT. It encodes CASSPRRAGEPQHF.